These 30 T cell receptor beta chains originate from one sample sequenced in a study of chemoradiotherapy in HPV16-positive cancers. Produced via immunoSEQ multiplex PCR; TCRdb's table is partial and in-frame only. The sample shows about 14,000 clones, about 70% of them seen only once. This specimen was collected from a patient who underwent chemoradiotherapy. All receptors derive from a human donor with HPV-associated anogenital cancer.

The gene calls are TRBV5-1 and TRBJ2-7; 10 nucleotides line up with TRBD1. Germline V gene sequence: CDR1 SGHRS, CDR2 YFSETQ. CDR3 size: 15 residues. Losses at the gene ends were 4 bases for V and 4 bases for J; bases not matched to a gene: 8. This CDR3 is CASSPGGTGEYEQYF. The CDR3 DNA sequence: TGCGCCAGCAGCCCGGGGGGGACAGGGGAATACGAGCAGTACTTC.

This clone was recorded a few times. This sequence joins TRBV11-3 and TRBJ2-1; no definite D call. Deletions cut 1 base from V and 6 bases from J, with 10 bases between. The CDR3 is 14 amino acids. Germline CDR1 SGHNT, CDR2 YENEEA. In nucleotides, the CDR3 is TGTGCCAGCAGCTTAGCAACTACGGGCAATGAGCAGTTCTTC. Protein product: CASSLATTGNEQFF.

This clone has only a few counts. The chain is built from TRBV6-1 and TRBJ1-5; D is unclear. V shed 3 bases and J shed 6 bases, with 6 bases lying between them. Germline V CDR1 and CDR2: MNHNS, SASEGT. CDR3 length equals 12 residues. The CDR3 DNA is TGTGCCAGCAGTGATTTCGGTCAGCCCCAGCATTTT. It is translated as CASSDFGQPQHF.

This sequence joins TRBV9 and TRBJ1-3; D is possibly TRBD1 (6 bases). Germline assignment: CDR1 SGDLS and CDR2 YYNGEE. V dropped 3 bases and J dropped 3 bases, with 16 bases sitting between them. The CDR3 runs to 16 residues. The CDR3 bases are TGTGCCAGCAGCGCTTTGACAGGTGGTATTGGAAACACCATATATTTT. As protein: CASSALTGGIGNTIYF.

V usage is TRBV19 and J usage is TRBJ1-2; D unresolved. The CDR3 consists of 13 residues. Germline-derived CDR1 and CDR2 are LNHDA and SQIVND (reference sequence). V shed 5 bases and J shed 4 bases, with 11 bases lying between them. CDR3 nucleotides: TGTGCCAGTAGTGAAGGCAGAGCCTATGGCTACACCTTC. Its protein product is CASSEGRAYGYTF.

The J gene is TRBJ2-1, the V gene TRBV7-8, with a possible D match to TRBD2 (5 bases). Germline CDR1 SGHVS, CDR2 FQNEAQ. The CDR3 sequence is 14 residues long. V dropped 3 bases and J dropped 5 bases, with 11 bases sitting between them. The CDR3 loop reads CASSFSDFNNEQFF. In nucleotides, the CDR3 is TGTGCCAGCAGCTTTTCGGACTTTAACAATGAGCAGTTCTTC.

In its sample, this clone is large. The gene calls are TRBV4-1 and TRBJ2-2; the D gene is possibly TRBD2 (6 bases). Trimming took off 4 bases at V and 7 bases at J, with 10 bases between the two ends. CDR3 size: 13 residues. Germline CDR1 is MGHRA and CDR2 is YSYEKL. The CDR3 loop is CASSLGTYGELFF. CDR3 in DNA: TGCGCCAGCAGCCTGGGGACTTACGGGGAGCTGTTTTTT.

The chain uses TRBV19 and TRBJ2-1; the D call may be TRBD1 or TRBD2 (5 bases each). The CDR3 contains 14 residues. Germline CDR1 reads LNHDA; CDR2 reads SQIVND (reference sequence). V was clipped by 3 bases and J by 9 bases, with 15 bases between them. CDR3 amino acids: CASSIWGSEGEQFF. CDR3 DNA: TGTGCCAGTAGTATTTGGGGGAGTGAGGGTGAGCAGTTCTTC.

The J gene is TRBJ2-7, the V gene TRBV19, with D perhaps TRBD2 (6 bases). The V gene lost 1 base and the J gene lost 2 bases, with 12 bases spanning the gap. The CDR3 is 15 residues long. Germline V CDR1 and CDR2: LNHDA, SQIVND (reference sequence). In DNA form, the CDR3 reads TGTGCCAGTAGTATAGCCGGGGGAGCTGCCTACGAGCAGTACTTC. It yields the protein CASSIAGGAAYEQYF.

This clone has just one count. The chain has TRBV7-8 and TRBJ1-5; tentatively, D is TRBD1 (6 bases). CDR3 length equals 16 residues. CDR1 is SGHVS, CDR2 FQNEAQ, per germline. Between the trimmed V and J ends, which lost 5 bases and 5 bases, there was a span of 19 bases. CDR3 in DNA: TGTGCCAGCAGCCTAGAGAACAGGGTTCGGGATCAGCCCCAGCATTTT. Encoded protein: CASSLENRVRDQPQHF.

The chain employs TRBV14 and TRBJ2-3; maybe TRBD2 (7 bases). The germline gives CDR1 SGHDN, CDR2 FVKESK. The CDR3 contains 15 residues. The ends were cut back, 1 base at V and 6 bases at J, with 14 bases in the middle. CDR3 nucleotides: TGTGCCAGCAGCCAAGTCAGGGGAGGGTTGGATACGCAGTATTTT. Translating it yields CASSQVRGGLDTQYF.

The chain joins TRBV4-1 to TRBJ2-7; D unclear. The CDR3 covers 14 residues. The germline V and J ends were trimmed by 0 bases and 3 bases, with 9 bases remaining between them. Per the germline V gene, CDR1 is MGHRA and CDR2 is YSYEKL. Written as DNA, the CDR3 is TGCGCCAGCAGCCAAGAACCTATCGTCTACGAGCAGTACTTC. It yields the protein CASSQEPIVYEQYF.

The V gene is TRBV6-5, the J gene TRBJ2-7, with D possibly matching TRBD2 (5 bases). This CDR3 is built from 12 residues. The V end was cut by 2 bases, the J end by 7 bases, with 9 bases between. Germline V gene sequence: CDR1 MNHEY, CDR2 SVGAGI. The CDR3 region has the DNA TGTGCCAGCAGTTACGAGGGTATTGAGCAGTACTTC. This gives the protein CASSYEGIEQYF.

This sequence joins TRBV18 and TRBJ2-2; D gene uncertain. V was shortened by 2 bases and J by 6 bases, with 4 bases between the two germline ends. Germline values: CDR1 KGHSH, CDR2 LQKENI. The CDR3 is made up of 12 amino acids. CDR3: CASSPDPGELFF. The DNA of the CDR3 is TGTGCCAGCTCACCAGATCCCGGGGAGCTGTTTTTT.

The genes are TRBV5-1 and TRBJ2-5; D is perhaps TRBD1 (5 bases). CDR1 and CDR2 (germline): SGHRS, YFSETQ. Deletions cut 0 bases from V and 5 bases from J, with 14 bases between. CDR3 size: 15 residues. For the CDR3, the DNA is TGCGCCAGCAGCTTGGCCCCAGGGTCTGGTGAGACCCAGTACTTC. Residues: CASSLAPGSGETQYF. Using reference TRBV5-1 and TRBJ2-5 for the parts outside the CDR3, the full variable domain is KAGVTQTPRYLIKTRGQQVTLSCSPISGHRSVSWYQQTPGQGLQFLFEYFSETQRNKGNFPGRFSGRQFSNSRSEMNVSTLELGDSALYLCASSLAPGSGETQYFGPGTRLLVL.

The genes are TRBV6-5 and TRBJ2-1; 8 bases agree with TRBD2. Germline CDR1 and CDR2: MNHEY and SVGAGI. V shed 5 bases, J shed 10 bases, and the junction held 13 bases outside the gene matches. This CDR3 is built from 15 residues. CDR3 DNA sequence: TGTGCCAGCAGTCCTAACAATAGACTAGCGAGAGAGCAGTTCTTC. Translating it yields CASSPNNRLAREQFF.

This chain joins TRBV19 and TRBJ2-6; 7 positions match TRBD1. V dropped 3 bases and J dropped 0; count of bases not matched to a gene: 5. Germline loops: CDR1 LNHDA, CDR2 SQIVND (reference sequence). CDR3 length: 17 amino acids. The DNA for the CDR3 is TGTGCCAGTAGTATGGTATGGGACAGCTCTGGGGCCAACGTCCTGACTTTC. Its translation: CASSMVWDSSGANVLTF.

This clone was seen only a few times. V usage is TRBV4-2 and J usage is TRBJ2-7; no definite D call. The CDR3 totals 14 residues. Trimming stripped 3 bases from V and 0 bases from J, with 9 bases between. Germline loops: CDR1 LGHNA, CDR2 YNFKEQ. The CDR3: CASSQGLSSYEQYF. DNA of the CDR3: TGTGCCAGCAGCCAGGGCCTGTCCTCCTACGAGCAGTACTTC.

The rearrangement uses TRBV5-5 and TRBJ2-3; 8 positions match TRBD1. The germline V gene has CDR1 SGHKS and CDR2 YYEKEE (reference sequence). With 5 bases clipped from V and 4 bases from J, the junction kept 9 bases outside the gene matches. The length of the CDR3 is 15 residues. Written as DNA, the CDR3 is TGTGCCAGCAGGCATACAGGGGGACGCCCAGATACGCAGTATTTT. Translated: CASRHTGGRPDTQYF.

This sequence joins TRBV18 and TRBJ2-1, with TRBD2 identical over 11 bases. The CDR3 sequence is 14 residues long. Germline loops: CDR1 KGHSH, CDR2 LQKENI. V shed 8 bases, J shed 5 bases, and the junction held 5 bases outside the gene matches. CDR3 sequence (DNA): TGTGCCAGCGGCGGACTAGCGGGCGACAATGAGCAGTTCTTC. Translating gives CASGGLAGDNEQFF.

Notes on this clone: Relative to the germline gene, one junction end is altered; a read error may explain this. The chain uses TRBV6-1 and TRBJ1-5; D call uncertain. Germline values: CDR1 MNHNS, CDR2 SASEGT. CDR3 length: 13 amino acids. The CDR3 nucleotides are TGTGCCAGCACTGAAATAGGGAATCAGCCCCAGCATTTT. Its translation is CASTEIGNQPQHF.

The chain uses TRBV23-1 and TRBJ2-7, with 11 bases aligning to TRBD2. TRBV23-1 is classed as an ORF, of uncertain function. V trimming: 5 bases; J trimming: 6 bases; junction bases outside the gene matches: 6. The CDR3 length is 14 residues. In nucleotides, the CDR3 is TGCGCCAGCAGTGATCGAACTAGCGGGGGCGAGCAGTACTTC. The encoded protein is CASSDRTSGGEQYF.

The V gene is TRBV30, the J gene TRBJ2-3; D unresolved. Deletions cut 0 bases from V and 8 bases from J, with 6 bases between. The CDR3 loop spans 11 amino acids. The germline V gene encodes CDR1 GTSNPN and CDR2 SVGIG (reference sequence). CDR3 amino acids: CAWSVASTQYF. The DNA of the CDR3 is TGTGCCTGGAGTGTTGCGAGTACGCAGTATTTT.

The chain carries TRBV11-3 and TRBJ2-7, with D possibly being TRBD2 (6 bases). The germline V gene has CDR1 SGHNT and CDR2 YENEEA. This CDR3 contains 13 residues. The germline V and J ends were trimmed by 2 bases and 2 bases, with 7 bases remaining between them. The CDR3 coding sequence is TGTGCCAGCAGCTTAAGCGGGCCCTACGAGCAGTACTTC. Translating it yields CASSLSGPYEQYF.

This chain connects TRBV5-4 to TRBJ2-3; TRBD1 might be the D (5 bases). The germline V and J ends were trimmed by 1 base and 2 bases, with 11 bases remaining between them. CDR1 is SGHNT, CDR2 YYREEE, per germline (reference sequence). This CDR3 is built from 15 residues. The CDR3 sequence: CASSLRAGITDTQYF. The CDR3, as DNA: TGTGCCAGCAGCTTGAGGGCAGGGATCACAGATACGCAGTATTTT.

This rearrangement joins TRBV19 to TRBJ2-1; TRBD2 agrees at 9 bases. V was pared by 9 bases and J by 2 bases, with 14 bases of the junction left unmatched. Germline CDR1 and CDR2: LNHDA and SQIVND (reference sequence). The CDR3 is 17 residues long. The CDR3 coding sequence is TGTGCCAGCGCCCTAAAGGGCGGGAGGGCTCCCTACAATGAGCAGTTCTTC. Protein product: CASALKGGRAPYNEQFF.

This clone was detected a few times. As DNA, the CDR3 is TGTGCCAGCTCTCCCACCGATGAGCAGTTCTTC. This gives the protein CASSPTDEQFF. This chain uses TRBV18 with TRBJ2-1, with unresolved D. CDR3 length equals 11 residues. The germline CDR1 and CDR2 sequences are KGHSH and LQKENI. V shed 6 bases and J shed 8 bases, with 8 bases lying between them.

This rearrangement joins TRBV14 to TRBJ1-2, with D uncertain. Trimming left V 2 bases short and J 3 bases short, with 10 bases between. The CDR3 has 14 amino acids. Germline CDR1 is SGHDN and CDR2 is FVKESK. For the CDR3, the DNA is TGTGCCAGCAGCCAAACCGGGAGTTACTATGGCTACACCTTC. It specifies CASSQTGSYYGYTF.

This clone was observed a handful of times. J is TRBJ2-7 and V is TRBV30; no definite D call. V was pared by 0 bases and J by 4 bases, with 10 bases between. Germline V gene lookup returns CDR1 GTSNPN and CDR2 SVGIG (reference sequence). CDR3 length: 13 residues. The DNA of the CDR3 is TGTGCCTGGAGTGTACCGCCCTTATACGAGCAGTACTTC. Protein product: CAWSVPPLYEQYF.

The chain joins TRBV7-6 to TRBJ2-7; unclear D gene. The V gene's germline CDR1 is SGHVS and CDR2 FNYEAQ. The CDR3 runs to 14 residues. With 5 bases removed from V and 7 bases from J, the gap between germline ends came to 18 bases. CDR3 sequence: CASSQNGPLGEQYF. Here the CDR3 DNA reads TGTGCCAGCAGCCAGAACGGCCCCTTGGGAGAGCAGTACTTC. The variable domain in full, completed from reference TRBV7-6 and TRBJ2-7, reads GAGVSQSPRYKVTKRGQDVALRCDPISGHVSLYWYRQALGQGPEFLTYFNYEAQQDKSGLPNDRFSAERPEGSISTLTIQRTEQRDSAMYRCASSQNGPLGEQYFGPGTRLTVT.